This entry features one TCR beta chain sequence. The entry originates in a study of radiation and T cells in renal cell carcinoma. The time point denotes: blood 2 weeks post-SBRT. The treatment: 15 Gy SBRT to primary tumor, nephrectomy 4 weeks later. Clones were read by immunoSEQ multiplex PCR, and TCRdb kept only the in-frame ones, dropping some. The sample shows approximately 23,000 clones, approximately 84% of them seen only once. The CDR3 is made up of 16 amino acids. The gene calls are TRBV12-2 and TRBJ1-5; TRBD1 is taken as the D call from the table, unchecked against the DNA. TRBV12-2 is noted as a pseudogene. The sequence derives from a man between 60 and 75 years old with renal cell carcinoma. Source: blood, taken from a patient whose treatment included radiotherapy and nephrectomy. The DNA of the CDR3 is TGTGCAAGTCGCCTAAGGACCTCAGGGTCGAATCAGCCCCAGCATTTT. Its translation is CASRLRTSGSNQPQHF.